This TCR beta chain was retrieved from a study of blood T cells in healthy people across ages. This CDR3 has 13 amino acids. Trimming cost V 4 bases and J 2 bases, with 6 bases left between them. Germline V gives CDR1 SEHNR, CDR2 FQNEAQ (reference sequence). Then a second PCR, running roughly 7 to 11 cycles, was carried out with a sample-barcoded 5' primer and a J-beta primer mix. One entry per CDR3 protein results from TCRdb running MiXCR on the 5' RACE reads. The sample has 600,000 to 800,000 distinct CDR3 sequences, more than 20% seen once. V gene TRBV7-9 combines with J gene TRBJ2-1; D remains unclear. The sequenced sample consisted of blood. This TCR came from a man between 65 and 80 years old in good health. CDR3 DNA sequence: TGTGCCAGCAGCTCCCCAACCTACAATGAGCAGTTCTTC. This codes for CASSSPTYNEQFF. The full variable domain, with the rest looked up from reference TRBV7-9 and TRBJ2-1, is DTGVSQNPRHKITKRGQNVTFRCDPISEHNRLYWYRQTLGQGPEFLTYFQNEAQLEKSRLLSDRFSAERPKGSFSTLEIQRTEQGDSAMYLCASSSPTYNEQFFGPGTRLTVL.